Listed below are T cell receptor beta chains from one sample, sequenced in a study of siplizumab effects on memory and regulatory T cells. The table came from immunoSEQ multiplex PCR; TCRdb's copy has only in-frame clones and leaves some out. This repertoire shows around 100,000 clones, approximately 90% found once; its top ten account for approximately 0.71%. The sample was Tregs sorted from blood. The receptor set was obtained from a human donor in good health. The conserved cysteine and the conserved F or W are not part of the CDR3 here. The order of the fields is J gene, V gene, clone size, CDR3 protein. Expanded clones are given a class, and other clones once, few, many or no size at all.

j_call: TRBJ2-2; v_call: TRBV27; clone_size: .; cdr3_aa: ASRQSRGTGELF
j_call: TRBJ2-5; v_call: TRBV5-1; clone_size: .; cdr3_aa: ASSLGGYQETQY
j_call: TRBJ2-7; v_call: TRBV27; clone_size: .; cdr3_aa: ASKPDRVMNEQY
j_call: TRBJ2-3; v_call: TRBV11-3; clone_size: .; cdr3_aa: ASSARQGVADTQY
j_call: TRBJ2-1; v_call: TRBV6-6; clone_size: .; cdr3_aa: ASSYLVNNEQF
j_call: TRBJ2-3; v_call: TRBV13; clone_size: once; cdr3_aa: ASSLTGISTKHTDTQY
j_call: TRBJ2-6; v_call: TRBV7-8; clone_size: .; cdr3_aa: ASSLVGGRVSGANVLT
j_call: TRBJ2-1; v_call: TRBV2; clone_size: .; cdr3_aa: ASSAGLGWAEQF
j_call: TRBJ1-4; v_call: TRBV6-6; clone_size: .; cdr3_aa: ASSRPGSNEKLF
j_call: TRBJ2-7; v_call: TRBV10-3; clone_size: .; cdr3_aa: ATSLPSGAYEQY
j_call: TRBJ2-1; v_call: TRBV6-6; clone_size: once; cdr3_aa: ASSYSKGVLL
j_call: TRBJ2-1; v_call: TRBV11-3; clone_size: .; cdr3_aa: ASSLDSGSYNEQF
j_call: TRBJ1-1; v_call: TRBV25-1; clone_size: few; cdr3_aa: ASMPRTGVNTEAF
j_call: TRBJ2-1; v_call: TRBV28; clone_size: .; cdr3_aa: ASRSSGSSYNEQF
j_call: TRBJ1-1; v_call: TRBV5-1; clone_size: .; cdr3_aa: ASSLGISNTEAF
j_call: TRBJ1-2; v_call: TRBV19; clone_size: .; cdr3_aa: ASGGRPNYGYT
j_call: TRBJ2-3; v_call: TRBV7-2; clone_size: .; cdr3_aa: ASRQRTSGTLSTDTQY